Presented here are 9 T cell receptor beta chains from one specimen sequenced in a study of blood T cell repertoires in COVID-19. The data were produced by immunoSEQ multiplex PCR, yet TCRdb's version contains in-frame clones alone and is incomplete. Here the sample spans 150,000 to 160,000 clones, roughly nine tenths being singletons. What was sequenced was peripheral blood. The receptors derive from a man aged 50 or older with acute or convalescent COVID-19.

The chain recombines TRBV5-4 with TRBJ2-5; TRBD1 aligns across 8 bases. The germline V gene has CDR1 SGHNT and CDR2 YYREEE (reference sequence). J gave up 5 bases and V 4 bases, and 7 bases lay outside the gene matches. The CDR3 runs to 14 residues. The CDR3 DNA follows: TGTGCCAGCAGCAAAGACAGGGGAGGCGAGACCCAGTACTTC. Translation: CASSKDRGGETQYF.

The chain joins TRBV5-6 to TRBJ1-2; D is ambiguous. CDR1 is SGHDT and CDR2 is YYEEEE in the germline V gene. The CDR3 spans 15 residues. V gave up 4 bases and J gave up 8 bases, with 21 bases separating them. DNA for the CDR3: TGTGCCAGCAGCCCCTACAAATGGGGAGGTGACGGCTACACCTTC. This sequence encodes CASSPYKWGGDGYTF.

V and J are TRBV4-1 and TRBJ2-1; D is perhaps TRBD2 (6 bases). The CDR3 runs 14 residues. Germline V lookup: CDR1 MGHRA, CDR2 YSYEKL. Trimming cost V 1 base and J 7 bases, with 11 bases left between them. The CDR3 DNA reads TGCGCCAGCAGCCAAGGGGGCGCGGGGAATGAGCAGTTCTTC. Translating gives CASSQGGAGNEQFF.

The chain links TRBV4-1 to TRBJ2-2; 14 bases line up with TRBD2. Trimming cost V 4 bases and J 5 bases; bases outside gene matches: 12. The V gene's germline CDR1 is MGHRA and CDR2 YSYEKL. The CDR3 is made up of 19 amino acids. The CDR3 DNA follows: TGCGCCAGCAGCCCCAGACTAGCGGGAGGGCCTGGGGAAACCGGGGAGCTGTTTTTT. It yields the protein CASSPRLAGGPGETGELFF.

The genes are TRBV2 and TRBJ2-7; D is unclear. The V and J ends lost 6 bases and 4 bases respectively, with 4 bases between them. The CDR3 consists of 10 residues. Looked up from germline, CDR1 is SNHLY and CDR2 is FYNNEI. The CDR3: CASSLYEQYF. The CDR3 nucleotides are TGTGCCAGCAGCCTGTACGAGCAGTACTTC.

The chain carries TRBV30 and TRBJ1-5; D perhaps matches TRBD1 (6 bases). Trimming removed 0 bases from V and 0 bases from J, with 12 bases in between. Germline V gene data show CDR1 as GTSNPN and CDR2 as SVGIG (reference sequence). This CDR3 is 16 amino acids long. CDR3 sequence (DNA): TGTGCCTGGAGTGTTTTGCCAGGGGATAGCAATCAGCCCCAGCATTTT. This sequence encodes CAWSVLPGDSNQPQHF. Complete variable domain (other parts from reference TRBV30 and TRBJ1-5): SQTIHQWPATLVQPVGSPLSLECTVEGTSNPNLYWYRQAAGRGLQLLFYSVGIGQISSEVPQNLSASRPQDRQFILSSKKLLLSDSGFYLCAWSVLPGDSNQPQHFGDGTRLSIL.

This clone occurred many times. The gene calls are TRBV12-3 or TRBV12-4 and TRBJ2-7; D is unclear. The CDR3 loop spans 13 amino acids. The germline V and J ends were trimmed by 6 bases and 6 bases, with 15 bases remaining between them. The CDR3 nucleotides are TGTGCCAGCAGCCTCACCATGAGGTCCGAGCAGTACGTC. It codes for CASSLTMRSEQYV.

This clone showed up just a few times. The chain has TRBV29-1 and TRBJ1-2; 9 bases map to TRBD1. Germline CDR1 and CDR2: SQVTM and ANQGSEA. This CDR3 contains 14 residues. J gave up 3 bases and V 7 bases, and 9 bases lay outside the gene matches. CDR3: CSAAGTGIYYGYTF. For the CDR3, the DNA is TGCAGCGCAGCCGGGACAGGGATATACTATGGCTACACCTTC.

This chain joins TRBV4-2 and TRBJ2-3, with TRBD2 matching over 12 bases. The CDR3 loop spans 16 amino acids. V trimming: 4 bases; J trimming: 2 bases; junction bases outside the gene matches: 4. Germline CDR1 and CDR2: LGHNA and YNFKEQ. Here the CDR3 DNA reads TGTGCCAGCAGCCCCCTAGCGGGGGGGGCCACAGATACGCAGTATTTT. Its protein is CASSPLAGGATDTQYF.